Listed here are 22 T cell receptor beta chains from one sample, sequenced in a study of T cell repertoires in cytomegalovirus infection. Using its own MiXCR run on the reads, TCRdb lists one record per CDR3 protein. The repertoire consists of about 740,000 distinct CDR3 sequences, with under 40% occurring once and the leading ten covering more than 2.5%. Sequencing was performed on PBMCs. The origin of the receptors is a human donor in good health (CMV status not recorded). Some clones in this sample may be carry-over from other donors' samples.

The chain employs TRBV19 and TRBJ1-5; 8 bases match TRBD1. The CDR3 spans 17 residues. Germline V lookup: CDR1 LNHDA, CDR2 SQIVND (reference sequence). With 6 bases clipped from V and 4 bases from J, the junction kept 14 bases outside the gene matches. CDR3 sequence: CASSLDRTGSINQPQHF. CDR3 coding DNA: TGTGCCAGTAGCCTAGACCGGACAGGGTCTATTAATCAGCCCCAGCATTTT.

The rearrangement joins TRBV7-8 to TRBJ2-3; 12 bases match TRBD2. Unmatched junction bases numbered 5, after V lost 3 bases and J lost 1 base. This CDR3 is 17 amino acids long. Germline values: CDR1 SGHVS, CDR2 FQNEAQ. The CDR3 is CASSFPPSGRGTDTQYF. CDR3 coding DNA: TGTGCCAGCAGCTTTCCGCCTAGCGGGAGGGGCACAGATACGCAGTATTTT. Looking up the rest from reference TRBV7-8 and TRBJ2-3 gives the full variable domain: GAGVSQSPRYKVAKRGQDVALRCDPISGHVSLFWYQQALGQGPEFLTYFQNEAQLDKSGLPSDRFFAERPEGSVSTLKIQRTQQEDSAVYLCASSFPPSGRGTDTQYFGPGTRLTVL.

As for this clonotype: A much larger clone differs from this one at a single base, so this may be a read error. The V call is TRBV12-3 or TRBV12-4, the J call TRBJ2-7; 8 bases are shared with TRBD2. J gave up 12 bases and V 3 bases, and 10 bases lay outside the gene matches. This CDR3 region has 13 residues. CDR3 DNA: TGTGCCAGCAGTTTGGGGCCTTTGGGACTAGGGTACTTC. Amino acid sequence: CASSLGPLGLGYF.

A few counts support this clonotype. The J gene is TRBJ2-5, the V gene TRBV27; 8 positions match TRBD2. Germline CDR1 is MNHEY and CDR2 is SMNVEV (reference sequence). The CDR3 extends over 13 amino acids. V was pared by 5 bases and J by 4 bases, with 3 bases of the junction left unmatched. The CDR3 DNA sequence: TGTGCCAGCAGTGGCGGGGGGCCAGAGACCCAGTACTTC. Its protein product is CASSGGGPETQYF.

The chain couples TRBV29-1 to TRBJ2-5; a weak D match, TRBD1 (6 bases). In germline, CDR1 is SQVTM, CDR2 ANQGSEA. The V and J ends lost 5 bases and 4 bases respectively, with 20 bases between them. The CDR3 length is 15 residues. CDR3 sequence (DNA): TGCAGCGTTTCTGCCGTGGGGGCGCTCCGAGAGACCCAGTACTTC. Encoded protein: CSVSAVGALRETQYF.

V and J are TRBV5-4 and TRBJ2-7; 8 positions match TRBD1. After removal of 4 bases from V and 4 bases from J, the junction contained 10 bases not matched to a gene. CDR1 and CDR2 (germline): SGHNT, YYREEE (reference sequence). CDR3 length: 15 amino acids. The CDR3 DNA follows: TGTGCCAGCAGCCCAAGCCGGGACAGGTTGTACGAGCAGTACTTC. This gives the protein CASSPSRDRLYEQYF.

The rearrangement uses TRBV6-1 and TRBJ1-5; 8 nucleotides line up with TRBD1. The ends lost 3 bases at V and 9 bases at J; junction bases unmatched: 10. Germline V gives CDR1 MNHNS, CDR2 SASEGT. This CDR3 spans 15 amino acids. This CDR3 is CASSEGRGQLLPQHF. The CDR3, as DNA: TGTGCCAGCAGTGAGGGCAGGGGGCAATTGTTGCCCCAGCATTTT.

CDR3 residues: CASSESGGVGTQYF. CDR3 sequence (DNA): TGTGCCAGCAGTGAATCCGGAGGGGTGGGTACGCAGTATTTT. The gene calls are TRBV2 and TRBJ2-3; TRBD2 might be the D (6 bases). The V gene's germline CDR1 is SNHLY and CDR2 FYNNEI. V was cut by 2 bases and J by 8 bases, with 14 bases left in between. The CDR3 extends over 14 amino acids.

This chain joins TRBV6-5 and TRBJ2-5, with D possibly matching TRBD2 (7 bases). The germline V gene has CDR1 MNHEY and CDR2 SVGAGI. The CDR3 runs to 16 residues. V was clipped by 1 base and J by 2 bases, with 14 bases between them. CDR3 DNA sequence: TGTGCCAGCAGTTACTTCTATGCGGGGGCTCAAGAGACCCAGTACTTC. It translates to CASSYFYAGAQETQYF.

This chain links TRBV15 with TRBJ2-5, with D tentatively TRBD2 (5 bases). CDR1 and CDR2 from the germline V gene are LNHNV and YYDKDF (reference sequence). The CDR3 consists of 16 residues. V lost 0 bases to trimming and J lost 1 base, with 12 bases between them. DNA for the CDR3: TGTGCCACCAGCAGAGATCTCTCGGGATCCCAAGAGACCCAGTACTTC. Translation: CATSRDLSGSQETQYF.

The chain uses TRBV6-6 and TRBJ2-3, with D perhaps matching TRBD2 (5 bases). Germline-derived CDR1 and CDR2 are MNHNY and SVGAGI (reference sequence). This CDR3 has 14 residues. Between the trimmed V and J ends, which lost 6 bases and 1 base, there was a span of 11 bases. The CDR3 DNA sequence: TGTGCCAGCAGGACTACCCGGGGCACAGATACGCAGTATTTT. Protein: CASRTTRGTDTQYF.

The V and J genes are TRBV18 and TRBJ1-2; D remains ambiguous. V was pared by 3 bases and J by 3 bases, with 14 bases between. The CDR3 length is 15 residues. Germline CDR1 is KGHSH and CDR2 is LQKENI. The CDR3 spells CASSPPWVSDYGYTF. In DNA form, the CDR3 reads TGTGCCAGCTCACCCCCTTGGGTCTCCGACTATGGCTACACCTTC.

This chain uses TRBV2 with TRBJ2-7; 8 bases line up with TRBD1. The CDR3 length is 16 residues. The germline CDR1 and CDR2 sequences are SNHLY and FYNNEI. The junction had 9 bases not matched to a gene; V was cut back by 0 bases and J by 5 bases. DNA for the CDR3: TGTGCCAGCAGTGAAGCGCTTCGGCAGGGGGCGGACGAGCAGTACTTC. This translates into CASSEALRQGADEQYF.

This clonotype appeared a single time. The chain employs TRBV7-3 and TRBJ1-1; D remains unclear. Germline V gene sequence: CDR1 SGHTA, CDR2 FQGTGA. The V and J ends lost 5 bases and 1 base respectively, with 11 bases between them. The CDR3 runs 14 residues. DNA of the CDR3: TGTGCCAGCAGCAAATCAAACAGGAACACTGAAGCTTTCTTT. Translating gives CASSKSNRNTEAFF.

The sample holds a few counts of this clonotype. The genes are TRBV11-2 and TRBJ1-1; TRBD1 aligns across 9 bases. This CDR3 is 16 amino acids long. The junction had 8 bases not matched to a gene; V was cut back by 3 bases and J by 3 bases. Looked up from germline, CDR1 is SGHAT and CDR2 is FQNNGV. Here the CDR3 DNA reads TGTGCCAGCAGCTTCACAGGGGGCGGGTATCACACTGAAGCTTTCTTT. Its translation is CASSFTGGGYHTEAFF.

The chain carries TRBV24-1 and TRBJ1-5; D call uncertain. Trimming left V 6 bases short and J 2 bases short, with 7 bases between. In germline, CDR1 is KGHDR, CDR2 SFDVKD. CDR3 size: 13 residues. CDR3 sequence (DNA): TGTGCCACCAGTAGTAGGGGCAATCAGCCCCAGCATTTT. Amino acid sequence: CATSSRGNQPQHF.

This clonotype was detected only a few times. This sequence joins TRBV9 and TRBJ2-7; 11 positions match TRBD2. Germline V gene lookup returns CDR1 SGDLS and CDR2 YYNGEE. V gave up 2 bases and J gave up 6 bases; unmatched junction bases: 7. This CDR3 region has 15 residues. The CDR3 protein is CASSVATSGTSEQYF. CDR3 DNA sequence: TGTGCCAGCAGCGTGGCGACTAGCGGGACCTCCGAGCAGTACTTC.

This clonotype was recorded a few times. A read error may produce the germline difference seen at one junction end. V and J are TRBV7-7 and TRBJ1-6, with 8 nucleotides matching TRBD1. Per germline, CDR1 SSHAT and CDR2 FNYEAQ (reference sequence). The CDR3 contains 13 residues. In DNA form, the CDR3 reads TGTGCTAGCAGCGCGGACAGGGATTCACCCCTCCACTTT. This translates into CASSADRDSPLHF.

This clonotype was seen more than once but under ten times. The CDR3 DNA is TGTGCCAGCAGGTCCGGGACAGGGGGCGGACAGCCCCAGCATTTT. This translates into CASRSGTGGGQPQHF. The chain combines TRBV28 with TRBJ1-5, with 12 bases fitting TRBD1. The trim removed 6 bases at V and 7 bases at J, leaving 7 bases unmatched. This CDR3 is built from 15 residues. Germline CDR1 is MDHEN and CDR2 is SYDVKM.

The gene calls are TRBV3-1 and TRBJ1-4; D not resolved. Germline CDR1 and CDR2: LGHDT and YNNKEL (reference sequence). V lost 5 bases to trimming and J lost 8 bases, with 18 bases between them. The CDR3 is made up of 15 amino acids. The CDR3 is CASSLGLGRQEKLFF. The CDR3 DNA reads as TGTGCCAGCAGCTTAGGACTAGGCCGGCAAGAAAAACTGTTTTTT.

Comment on this clonotype: At one boundary the junction diverges from the germline segment, which might be a read error. The V gene is TRBV20-1, the J gene TRBJ1-1; the D is unclear. CDR1 and CDR2 from the germline V gene are DFQATT and SNEGSKA (reference sequence). The CDR3 runs to 15 residues. The CDR3, as DNA: TGCAGTGCTAGAGCCGTCTTAGGAGGGAACACGGAAGCTTTCTTT. Amino acid sequence: CSARAVLGGNTEAFF.

This clonotype was recorded a few times. The chain joins TRBV11-2 to TRBJ2-7; 7 nucleotides match TRBD1. The J segment lost 0 bases and the V segment lost 1 base, leaving 9 bases of the junction unmatched. This CDR3 is built from 17 residues. CDR1 is SGHAT, CDR2 FQNNGV, per germline. In DNA form, the CDR3 reads TGTGCCAGCAGCTTAGTATTATTGGGACAGCCCTCCTACGAGCAGTACTTC. This encodes CASSLVLLGQPSYEQYF.